These 23 T cell receptor beta chains were sequenced from one sample in a study of blood T cell repertoires in COVID-19. Libraries were prepared by immunoSEQ multiplex PCR; TCRdb keeps only in-frame clonotypes and omits some of them. The sample includes about 270,000 clones, more than 75% seen only once; the top ten take about 2.7%. Source material: PBMCs or T cells enriched from blood (not recorded which). The receptors originated from a woman aged 18-35 years who had recovered from COVID-19.

V is TRBV2 and J is TRBJ1-1, with D unresolved. The V and J ends lost 6 bases and 2 bases respectively, with 16 bases between them. Per germline, CDR1 SNHLY and CDR2 FYNNEI. This CDR3 spans 15 amino acids. CDR3 amino acids: CASRRSQTLNTEAFF. DNA of the CDR3: TGTGCCAGCAGAAGATCCCAGACTTTAAACACTGAAGCTTTCTTT.

This CDR3 reads CAISEGQNSGNTIYF. The CDR3 DNA sequence: TGTGCCATCAGTGAGGGACAAAACTCTGGAAACACCATATATTTT. This sequence joins TRBV10-3 and TRBJ1-3; weak D call: TRBD1 (5 bases). Trimming removed 2 bases from V and 0 bases from J, with 8 bases in between. This CDR3 comprises 15 residues. Germline V gene lookup returns CDR1 ENHRY and CDR2 SYGVKD.

This clone was detected only once. One end of the junction fails to match germline, which may point to a read error. The chain links TRBV30 to TRBJ2-4; 7 bases agree with TRBD2. In germline, CDR1 is GTSNPN, CDR2 SVGIG (reference sequence). The CDR3 runs 15 residues. DNA of the CDR3: TGTGCCTGGAGTGTTGGTGCGGGAGCCCAAAACATTCAGTACTTC. Translation: CAWSVGAGAQNIQYF.

The chain has TRBV7-8 and TRBJ2-1; no definite D call. V lost 1 base to trimming and J lost 10 bases, with 14 bases between them. The length of the CDR3 is 14 residues. The V gene's germline CDR1 is SGHVS and CDR2 FQNEAQ. The CDR3 protein is CASSLGTGASEQFF. The CDR3 DNA sequence: TGTGCCAGCAGCTTAGGCACTGGAGCGAGCGAGCAGTTCTTC.

This clone was recorded many times. This chain links TRBV6-5 with TRBJ2-1, with 12 positions matching TRBD2. This CDR3 region has 14 residues. Per the germline V gene, CDR1 is MNHEY and CDR2 is SVGAGI. V shed 6 bases, J shed 6 bases, and the junction held 3 bases outside the gene matches. The CDR3 DNA reads as TGTGCCAGCAGGACTAGCGGGAGTGTCAATGAGCAGTTCTTC. Its protein product is CASRTSGSVNEQFF.

The rearrangement joins TRBV5-4 to TRBJ2-7; 7 bases are shared with TRBD2. With 3 bases clipped from V and 3 bases from J, the junction kept 6 bases outside the gene matches. The CDR3 length is 14 residues. Germline CDR1 reads SGHNT; CDR2 reads YYREEE (reference sequence). CDR3 region: CASSYRGGSYEQYF. The CDR3 nucleotides read TGTGCCAGCAGCTATCGCGGCGGGAGCTACGAGCAGTACTTC.

The chain links TRBV2 to TRBJ2-7; D remains ambiguous. CDR1 and CDR2 (germline): SNHLY, FYNNEI. V lost 3 bases, J lost 0 bases, and 9 bases lay in between. The CDR3 runs 14 residues. The CDR3: CASSDSSVSYEQYF. The CDR3, as DNA: TGTGCCAGCAGTGATTCGAGCGTCTCCTACGAGCAGTACTTC.

The chain carries TRBV28 and TRBJ2-7, with TRBD2 matching over 11 bases. From germline, CDR1 is MDHEN and CDR2 SYDVKM. With V trimmed by 3 bases and J by 1 base, 5 bases remained unmatched. The CDR3 has 16 amino acids. The CDR3 sequence is CASSFYRLAGSYEQYF. CDR3 nucleotides: TGTGCCAGCAGTTTCTATCGACTAGCGGGATCCTACGAGCAGTACTTC.

The rearrangement joins TRBV7-6 to TRBJ1-4; 8 bases fit TRBD1. The J segment lost 3 bases and the V segment lost 5 bases, leaving 5 bases of the junction unmatched. This CDR3 is built from 15 residues. CDR1 is SGHVS and CDR2 is FNYEAQ in the germline V gene. CDR3 protein: CASSGQGASNEKLFF. In DNA form, the CDR3 reads TGTGCCAGCAGCGGCCAGGGGGCTTCTAATGAAAAACTGTTTTTT.

With regard to this clone: The junction and the germline gene differ at one end; a read error may be behind it. The genes are TRBV7-2 and TRBJ2-5; possible D gene TRBD2, 5 bases. From germline, CDR1 is SGHTA and CDR2 FQGNSA. The CDR3 contains 13 residues. CDR3 coding DNA: TGTGCCAGCAGCCTAGCCAGAGCGGAGACCCAGTACTTC. Translation gives CASSLARAETQYF.

This rearrangement joins TRBV7-9 to TRBJ1-1; D ambiguous. CDR1 and CDR2 (germline): SEHNR, FQNEAQ (reference sequence). This CDR3 is built from 12 residues. The V and J ends lost 0 bases and 6 bases respectively, with 5 bases between them. DNA of the CDR3: TGTGCCAGCAGCTTAGCAGAGTCTGAAGCTTTCTTT. It yields the protein CASSLAESEAFF.

The chain joins TRBV7-7 to TRBJ2-3, with TRBD2 matching 9 bases. V was pared by 3 bases and J by 6 bases, with 1 base of the junction left unmatched. The CDR3 has 13 amino acids. Germline lookup yields CDR1 SSHAT and CDR2 FNYEAQ (reference sequence). Here the CDR3 DNA reads TGTGCCAGCAGCTTTGGACTAGCGGATACGCAGTATTTT. Protein product: CASSFGLADTQYF.

The rearrangement uses TRBV14 and TRBJ2-1, with 7 bases aligning to TRBD2. The CDR3 length is 14 residues. V shed 1 base and J 6 bases; nucleotides not matched to a gene: 3. Germline V lookup: CDR1 SGHDN, CDR2 FVKESK. The DNA of the CDR3 is TGTGCCAGCAGCCAAGCCGGACTAGTCAATGAGCAGTTCTTC. It translates to CASSQAGLVNEQFF.

The genes are TRBV7-2 and TRBJ2-2; 12 bases fit TRBD2. The CDR3 spans 15 residues. V gave up 5 bases and J gave up 6 bases; unmatched junction bases: 4. Germline V gives CDR1 SGHTA, CDR2 FQGNSA. The CDR3 DNA is TGTGCCAGCAGCCCGGGACTAGCGGGTTCCGGGGAGCTGTTTTTT. It specifies CASSPGLAGSGELFF.

The chain recombines TRBV3-1 (or the pseudogene TRBV3-2) with TRBJ2-4, with TRBD2 identical over 11 bases. The CDR3 is made up of 16 amino acids. CDR1 is LGHDT and CDR2 is YNNKEL in the germline V gene (reference sequence). The junction had 4 bases not matched to a gene; V was cut back by 0 bases and J by 6 bases. CDR3 protein: CASSQDFGLAGNIQYF. CDR3 nucleotide sequence: TGTGCCAGCAGCCAAGATTTTGGACTAGCGGGAAACATTCAGTACTTC.

The chain combines TRBV19 with TRBJ1-4; maybe TRBD1 (6 bases). V shed 4 bases and J shed 8 bases, with 17 bases lying between them. This CDR3 comprises 15 residues. Germline V gene data show CDR1 as LNHDA and CDR2 as SQIVND (reference sequence). This CDR3 is CASSNLGRGDEKLFF. The CDR3 nucleotides read TGTGCCAGTAGTAATTTGGGCAGGGGAGACGAAAAACTGTTTTTT.

The rearrangement joins TRBV10-3 to TRBJ1-2; no clear D gene. V shed 2 bases and J shed 2 bases, with 9 bases lying between them. The CDR3 runs 14 residues. Germline lookup yields CDR1 ENHRY and CDR2 SYGVKD. The DNA for the CDR3 is TGTGCCATCAGTGAGGGCAGATTAAACTATGGCTACACCTTC. It codes for CAISEGRLNYGYTF.

The J gene is TRBJ2-3, the V gene TRBV6-2 or TRBV6-3; 9 nucleotides agree with TRBD2. The CDR3 is made up of 19 amino acids. Trimming at V came to 2 bases and at J to 0 bases, leaving 12 bases not matched to a gene. Germline V CDR1 and CDR2: MNHEY, SVGEGT. Here the CDR3 DNA reads TGTGCCAGCAGTTACATGAGAGCGGGGGGTTCCCCCAGCACAGATACGCAGTATTTT. Protein: CASSYMRAGGSPSTDTQYF.

Concerning this clone: Because the CDR3 is missing its conserved closing phenylalanine or tryptophan, this is likely a read error. No DNA is shown, since the ends of the CDR3 on it are uncertain; the CDR3 is the one TCRdb lists. The V gene is TRBV29-1, the J gene TRBJ1-1; the D call of TRBD1 is as the table states it, not checked on the DNA. The CDR3 numbers 8 amino acids, ends counted. Looked up from germline, CDR1 is SQVTM and CDR2 is ANQGSEA. CDR3 in amino acids: CSADREVD.

In DNA, the CDR3 is TGTGCCAGCAGCCCACGGGGCGGGGGACGGCAAGAGACCCAGTACTTC. Its translation is CASSPRGGGRQETQYF. This chain uses TRBV3-1 (or the pseudogene TRBV3-2) with TRBJ2-5; 7 nucleotides match TRBD2. The germline V gene encodes CDR1 LGHDT and CDR2 YNNKEL (reference sequence). J gave up 2 bases and V 4 bases, and 10 bases lay outside the gene matches. This CDR3 contains 16 residues.

V is TRBV5-1 and J is TRBJ2-5, with 7 nucleotides matching TRBD2. V shed 0 bases and J 0 bases; nucleotides not matched to a gene: 5. Germline assignment: CDR1 SGHRS and CDR2 YFSETQ. CDR3 length: 16 residues. This CDR3 is CASSLAQGGYQETQYF. CDR3 bases: TGCGCCAGCAGCTTGGCGCAGGGAGGGTACCAAGAGACCCAGTACTTC.

The chain is built from TRBV11-2 and TRBJ1-1; D might be TRBD1 (6 bases). The CDR3 is made up of 13 amino acids. The germline CDR1 and CDR2 sequences are SGHAT and FQNNGV. The V end lost 2 bases, the J end lost 3 bases, and 7 bases lay between the germline ends. This CDR3 is CASSLTGYTEAFF. The CDR3 coding sequence is TGTGCCAGCAGCTTAACAGGGTACACTGAAGCTTTCTTT.

This clone came up a few times. V usage is TRBV7-9 and J usage is TRBJ1-1, with 11 bases fitting TRBD1. Trimming cost V 5 bases and J 4 bases; bases outside gene matches: 3. Looked up from germline, CDR1 is SEHNR and CDR2 is FQNEAQ (reference sequence). CDR3 length: 14 residues. CDR3 sequence (DNA): TGTGCCAGCAGCCAGGGACAGGGGGGCACTGAAGCTTTCTTT. Translation: CASSQGQGGTEAFF.